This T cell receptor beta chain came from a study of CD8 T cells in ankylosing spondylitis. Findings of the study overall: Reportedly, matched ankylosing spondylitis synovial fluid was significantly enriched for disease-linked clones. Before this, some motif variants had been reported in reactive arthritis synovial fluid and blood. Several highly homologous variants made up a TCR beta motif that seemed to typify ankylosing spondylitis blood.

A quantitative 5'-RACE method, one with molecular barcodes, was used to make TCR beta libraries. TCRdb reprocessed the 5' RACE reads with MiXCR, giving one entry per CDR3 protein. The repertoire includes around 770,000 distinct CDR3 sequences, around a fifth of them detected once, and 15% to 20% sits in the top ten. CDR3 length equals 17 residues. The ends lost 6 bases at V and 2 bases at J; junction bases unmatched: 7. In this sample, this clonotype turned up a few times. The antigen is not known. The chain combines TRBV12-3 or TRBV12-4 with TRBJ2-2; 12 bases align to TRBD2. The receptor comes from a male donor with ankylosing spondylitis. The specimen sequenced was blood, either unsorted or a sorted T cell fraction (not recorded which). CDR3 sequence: CASSHGTSGFNTGELFF. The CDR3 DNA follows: TGTGCCAGCAGCCACGGGACTAGCGGGTTTAACACCGGGGAGCTGTTTTTT.